These 15 T cell receptor beta chains originate from one sample sequenced in a study of radiotherapy plus CTLA-4 blockade in lung cancer. TCRdb's copy holds only in-frame clones and misses some; the assay was immunoSEQ multiplex PCR. There are some 90,000 clones in the sample; around 87% occur only once, and 2% to 2.5% lies in the top ten. The sequencing used peripheral blood, collected from a patient treated with radiotherapy plus ipilimumab. Source of these receptors: a human donor with non-small cell lung cancer who had a partial response to radiotherapy plus ipilimumab.

This CDR3 reads CASASESDNEQFF. As DNA, the CDR3 is TGTGCCAGCGCGAGCGAATCAGACAATGAGCAGTTCTTC. This chain connects TRBV7-3 to TRBJ2-1; D not resolved. The germline V gene encodes CDR1 SGHTA and CDR2 FQGTGA. V dropped 8 bases and J dropped 5 bases, with 13 bases sitting between them. This CDR3 is 13 amino acids long.

The chain carries TRBV30 and TRBJ2-7; 7 bases are a match to TRBD2. V was pared by 6 bases and J by 3 bases, with 8 bases of the junction left unmatched. Germline-derived CDR1 and CDR2 are GTSNPN and SVGIG (reference sequence). The CDR3 loop spans 13 amino acids. CDR3 region: CACSGGWDYEQYF. As DNA, the CDR3 is TGTGCCTGCTCGGGGGGATGGGACTACGAGCAGTACTTC.

This sequence joins TRBV5-6 and TRBJ1-5, with a weak D call TRBD1 (6 bases). The CDR3 contains 15 residues. Germline lookup yields CDR1 SGHDT and CDR2 YYEEEE. Between the trimmed V and J ends, which lost 6 bases and 3 bases, there was a span of 16 bases. CDR3 in DNA: TGTGCCAGCACCGCTCAGGGACACCTCAATCAGCCCCAGCATTTT. Amino acid sequence: CASTAQGHLNQPQHF.

This chain joins TRBV30 and TRBJ2-2; D possibly corresponds to TRBD2 (6 bases). Trimming removed 3 bases at V and 5 bases at J, with 34 bases between. The length of the CDR3 is 21 residues. The germline gives CDR1 GTSNPN, CDR2 SVGIG (reference sequence). The CDR3 here is CAWSAPKKNPGGREETGELFF. CDR3 in DNA: TGTGCCTGGAGCGCACCTAAAAAAAATCCCGGAGGGCGGGAAGAAACCGGGGAGCTGTTTTTT.

The chain combines TRBV19 with TRBJ1-1, with 8 bases matching TRBD1. The CDR3 covers 13 residues. Germline CDR1 LNHDA, CDR2 SQIVND (reference sequence). J was trimmed by 10 bases and V by 5 bases; bases with no gene match: 9. CDR3 sequence (DNA): TGTGCCAGTAGTGTCGACAGGGGCGTCAGAGCTTTCTTT. Its translation: CASSVDRGVRAFF.

A few counts support this clone. The chain joins TRBV6-1 to TRBJ2-5; the match to TRBD2 covers 10 bases. In germline, CDR1 is MNHNS, CDR2 SASEGT. J gave up 5 bases and V 1 base, and 7 bases lay outside the gene matches. CDR3 length: 16 residues. The chain's CDR3 is CASSEGILAGVETQYF. CDR3 nucleotide sequence: TGTGCCAGCAGTGAAGGTATTCTAGCGGGAGTGGAGACCCAGTACTTC.

The chain is built from TRBV7-2 and TRBJ2-7, with TRBD1 matching over 10 bases. The germline V gene encodes CDR1 SGHTA and CDR2 FQGNSA. V dropped 0 bases and J dropped 4; count of bases not matched to a gene: 3. The CDR3 length is 15 residues. Here the CDR3 reads CASSLAGQGKYEQYV. In nucleotides, the CDR3 is TGTGCCAGCAGCTTAGCGGGACAGGGGAAATACGAGCAGTACGTC.

The J gene is TRBJ1-4, the V gene TRBV10-1, with 8 bases fitting TRBD1. V lost 6 bases and J lost 5; bases outside the gene matches: 2. CDR1 WNHNN and CDR2 SYGVQD come from the germline V gene (reference sequence). The CDR3 consists of 13 residues. CDR3 nucleotides: TGCGCCAGCAGGGGACAGGAGAATGAAAAACTGTTTTTT. Translating gives CASRGQENEKLFF.

The sample holds a few counts of this clone. The V call is TRBV7-9, the J call TRBJ1-4; 7 bases line up with TRBD1. Germline CDR1 SEHNR, CDR2 FQNEAQ (reference sequence). The CDR3 has 17 amino acids. V dropped 1 base and J dropped 0; count of bases not matched to a gene: 5. The CDR3 region is CASSLGVGGTTNEKLFF. The CDR3 nucleotides are TGTGCCAGCAGCTTAGGGGTAGGGGGCACAACTAATGAAAAACTGTTTTTT.

The V gene is TRBV18, the J gene TRBJ2-5, with 7 bases aligning to TRBD2. The CDR3 spans 14 residues. Germline loops: CDR1 KGHSH, CDR2 LQKENI. V trimming: 4 bases; J trimming: 4 bases; junction bases outside the gene matches: 6. CDR3 sequence reads: CASSLSGIGETQYF. CDR3 bases: TGTGCCAGCTCACTCAGCGGGATTGGAGAGACCCAGTACTTC.

The chain carries TRBV5-4 and TRBJ1-2; 8 nucleotides align to TRBD1. V lost 3 bases and J lost 2; bases outside the gene matches: 6. The CDR3 is made up of 15 amino acids. From germline, CDR1 is SGHNT and CDR2 YYREEE (reference sequence). In nucleotides, the CDR3 is TGTGCCAGCAGCTGGAGGGACAGGCAAAACTATGGCTACACCTTC. It yields the protein CASSWRDRQNYGYTF.

V gene TRBV30 combines with J gene TRBJ1-4; TRBD1 might be the D (5 bases). The length of the CDR3 is 14 residues. The germline gives CDR1 GTSNPN, CDR2 SVGIG (reference sequence). The V gene lost 3 bases and the J gene lost 7 bases, with 15 bases spanning the gap. CDR3 DNA: TGTGCCTGGAGCCTATCGGGGGGGGGTGAAAAACTGTTTTTT. It translates to CAWSLSGGGEKLFF. The variable domain in full, with the rest retrieved from reference TRBV30 and TRBJ1-4, is SQTIHQWPATLVQPVGSPLSLECTVEGTSNPNLYWYRQAAGRGLQLLFYSVGIGQISSEVPQNLSASRPQDRQFILSSKKLLLSDSGFYLCAWSLSGGGEKLFFGSGTQLSVL.

The chain links TRBV4-1 to TRBJ2-4; 9 bases line up with TRBD1. The CDR3 loop spans 15 amino acids. The V gene's germline CDR1 is MGHRA and CDR2 YSYEKL. With 4 bases clipped from V and 6 bases from J, the junction kept 7 bases outside the gene matches. The CDR3 DNA reads as TGCGCCAGCAGCCTAGGACAGGGGCCACGAAACATTCAGTACTTC. Translated: CASSLGQGPRNIQYF.

This clone was observed a handful of times. V gene TRBV10-1 combines with J gene TRBJ1-1; TRBD1 aligns across 7 bases. The V gene's germline CDR1 is WNHNN and CDR2 SYGVQD (reference sequence). Germline trimming cut 5 bases from V and 0 bases from J; bases unmatched to any gene: 9. The CDR3 totals 16 residues. This CDR3 is CASSLHRGPMNTEAFF. CDR3 DNA: TGCGCCAGCAGTCTCCACAGGGGCCCCATGAACACTGAAGCTTTCTTT.

The rearrangement joins TRBV29-1 to TRBJ2-7, with a weak D call TRBD2 (6 bases). Per the germline V gene, CDR1 is SQVTM and CDR2 is ANQGSEA. V lost 7 bases to trimming and J lost 7 bases, with 17 bases between them. CDR3 size: 12 residues. In DNA form, the CDR3 reads TGCAGCGCTGGGTTCGGCCGGGAGGAGCAGTACTTC. Protein sequence: CSAGFGREEQYF.